What follows is one T cell receptor beta chain and its context. This record belongs to a study of blood T cell repertoires in COVID-19. Method: immunoSEQ multiplex PCR; TCRdb's copy keeps in-frame clones and lacks some. The sample yields some 250,000 clones, 88% seen once. V lost 7 bases to trimming and J lost 15 bases, with 16 bases between them. CDR3 length: 12 amino acids. In germline, CDR1 is SNHLY, CDR2 FYNNEI. Sample: peripheral blood. The chain employs TRBV2 and TRBJ1-6, with D possibly being TRBD1 (6 bases). The sequence derives from a human donor in a cohort sampled during active COVID-19. The CDR3 nucleotides are TGTGCCAGCAAGCCCCCAGGGGTCCGCCTCCACTTT. Translating it yields CASKPPGVRLHF.